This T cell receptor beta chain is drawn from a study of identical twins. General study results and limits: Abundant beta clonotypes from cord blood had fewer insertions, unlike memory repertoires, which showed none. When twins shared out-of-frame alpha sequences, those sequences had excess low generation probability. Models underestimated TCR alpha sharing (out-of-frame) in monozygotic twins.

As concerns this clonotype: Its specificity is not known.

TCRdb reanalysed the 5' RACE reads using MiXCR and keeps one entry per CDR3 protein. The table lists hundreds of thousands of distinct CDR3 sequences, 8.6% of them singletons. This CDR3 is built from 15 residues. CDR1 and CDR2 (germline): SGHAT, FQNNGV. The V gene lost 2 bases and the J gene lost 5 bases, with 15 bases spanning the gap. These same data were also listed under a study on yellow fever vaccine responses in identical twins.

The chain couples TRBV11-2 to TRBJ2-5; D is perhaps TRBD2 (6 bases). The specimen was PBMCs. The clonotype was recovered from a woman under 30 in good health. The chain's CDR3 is CASSLTTGVGETQYF. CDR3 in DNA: TGTGCCAGCAGCTTAACTACGGGGGTAGGGGAGACCCAGTACTTC. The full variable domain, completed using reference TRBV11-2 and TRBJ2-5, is EAGVAQSPRYKIIEKRQSVAFWCNPISGHATLYWYQQILGQGPKLLIQFQNNGVVDDSQLPKDRFSAERLKGVDSTLKIQPAKLEDSAVYLCASSLTTGVGETQYFGPGTRLLVL.